The entry that follows covers one T cell receptor (beta chain) sequence. What it binds is not known. The J segment lost 0 bases and the V segment lost 6 bases, leaving 6 bases of the junction unmatched. Germline assignment: CDR1 SNHLY and CDR2 FYNNEI. This CDR3 contains 15 residues. These data are taken from a study of T-cell reconstitution after alpha-beta-depleted transplantation in children. Overall study findings and caveats: One year post-transplant, T-cell counts and diversity were largely derived from T cells produced anew.

Using unique molecular identifiers, the investigators prepared the TCRbeta library. TCRdb reprocessed the PCR reads via MiXCR and lists one record per CDR3 protein. The sample carries 670,000 or so distinct CDR3 sequences, 10% to 15% recorded once. This material consisted of PBMCs, taken before TCRalphabeta/CD19-depleted stem cell transplant. This TCR was sampled from a girl aged 2-15 years with congenital amegakaryocytic thrombocytopenia, due to receive a stem cell transplant. J is TRBJ1-1 and V is TRBV2; 8 bases fit TRBD1. The CDR3 region has the DNA TGTGCCAGCAGGGGGACAGGATTCATGAACACTGAAGCTTTCTTT. It is translated as CASRGTGFMNTEAFF. Full variable domain (rest looked up from reference TRBV2 and TRBJ1-1): EPEVTQTPSHQVTQMGQEVILRCVPISNHLYFYWYRQILGQKVEFLVSFYNNEISEKSEIFDDQFSVERPDGSNFTLKIRSTKLEDSAMYFCASRGTGFMNTEAFFGQGTRLTVV.